The present entry profiles one TCR beta chain with its context. It has no known antigen specificity. No base qualities exist here, and no much larger clone lies one base off it. This record comes from a study of shared clonotypes between healthy human individuals (dated by TCRdb to the early 2020s). Concerning the study at large: A couple of women and three men aged 18 to 49 years were included in the cohort. Per donor, three plates each were used for CD4 naive and CD4 memory, two for CD8 naive, and one for CD8 memory. The study deeply sequenced blood TCR repertoires of about 5 healthy adults to estimate repertoire size and the extent of clonotype sharing between individuals. To increase sequencing depth and limit assay-specific biases, different laboratories used diverse techniques to prepare libraries and sequence TCR repertoires. Per donor, leukapheresis produced somewhere between about 0.94 and 9 billion PBMCs.

CD8 naive samples consisted of CD45RO-negative cells that were positively selected for CCR7, yielding a CD45RA+CCR7+ population without TemRA cells. The donors were healthy, HIV-negative adults with no recently reported acute infections or vaccinations. Only Caucasian adults living in Nashville, Tennessee, USA were represented among the donors. Blood was obtained by leukapheresis, after which PBMCs were separated by Ficoll-Histopaque density gradient centrifugation and cryopreserved in liquid nitrogen vapor phase. Purity and quantity of every magnetically sorted T cell population were checked by analytical flow cytometry. From each sorted fraction, genomic DNA was isolated and quantified by UV absorbance on a Nanodrop 2000c. Using the deep immunoSEQ assay, multiplex PCR amplified TCR CDR3 regions from genomic DNA. For each cell subset, the extracted genomic DNA was distributed evenly across all wells of several immunoSEQ 96-well plates, and each plate served as one replicate. For sorted subsets, each replicate PCR was loaded with about 0.2 ug genomic DNA, equivalent to roughly 30,000 T cell genomes. Purified libraries were quantified with a Qubit 3.0 fluorometer, sized on a Bioanalyzer 2100, and re-quantified with the KAPA Library Quantification kit. Each immunoSEQ 96-well plate was sequenced on its own single-read 150-cycle Illumina NextSeq 550 flow cell. From the authors' description of their analysis: Because only junctional sequences without quality scores were contained in the immunoSEQ output, filtering matching that applied to full-length reads could not be performed. Sequences were annotated with PyIR, a Python wrapper for IgBLAST v1.9, and V/J genes and CDR3 were assigned using IMGT germline references. Reads were filtered out if the reads had weak V/J assignments (E-value above 1e-6), no CDR3, stop codons, out-of-frame junctions, or ambiguous translated residues. V3J clonotypes were defined by identical inferred V gene, J gene, and CDR3 amino acid sequence. Percentage overlap between repertoires was calculated by dividing the number of shared unique clonotypes by the size of the smaller repertoire. Richness of each repertoire was evaluated using RTK rarefaction, the Chao1 estimator, and Recon v2.1 estimates of unobserved clonotypes. OLGA was used to compute generation probabilities for all TCRbeta clonotypes that the gDNA method yielded from a few donors. TCRdb mirrors the immuneACCESS table, restricted to in-frame sequences. Some clones are absent from its copies; in checked studies, under half trace to an unresolved V gene, and the reason for the others is unknown. That table furnishes V, J and clone size, whereas the DNA furnished D and trimming. For this sample there are over 800,000 clones; 85% to 95% appear just once. Around 24% of the sample belongs to the ten largest clones.

V loses 5 bases, J loses 4 bases, and the germline ends lie 8 bases apart. Measured from the cysteine to the phenylalanine, the CDR3 is 11 residues long. Left in the record is the CDR3 DNA by itself, 33 bases read in frame from the first base. Based on the germline V gene (reference sequence), the CDR1 and CDR2 sequences are GTSNPN and SVGIG. What the authors observed across the whole study: Naive subsets generally had larger estimated clonotype richness than memory subsets did. Compared with non-shared clonotypes, the clonotypes found in all four sorted-subset donors had higher generation probabilities. Rarefaction of sorted-subset datasets indicated incomplete sequencing despite the large sequencing depth. When a handful of donors were compared, the shared fraction of clonotypes was 5% to 6.5% for naive CD4, 3.5% to 4% for naive CD8, 2.3% for memory CD4, and less than 0.5% for memory CD8. Because the study included only a small number of donors, the genetic and exposure-history diversity represented was limited. Pairwise subsampling indicated that sequencing depth was expected to affect the degree of clonotype sharing among donors. Sampling was restricted to blood, and TCR repertoires in tissues likely differ from the TCR repertoires found in blood.

The source material was naive CD8+ T cells sorted from blood. The cell subset or site label here, explained by the study, means: CD45RA+CCR7+. The chain joins TRBV30 to TRBJ1-2, with the D gene too uncertain to name. The receptor was isolated from a man aged 25 to 40 in good health. The CDR3 amino acid sequence is: CAWRPSYGYTF. The bases are TGTGCCTGGCGACCGAGCTATGGCTACACCTTC.